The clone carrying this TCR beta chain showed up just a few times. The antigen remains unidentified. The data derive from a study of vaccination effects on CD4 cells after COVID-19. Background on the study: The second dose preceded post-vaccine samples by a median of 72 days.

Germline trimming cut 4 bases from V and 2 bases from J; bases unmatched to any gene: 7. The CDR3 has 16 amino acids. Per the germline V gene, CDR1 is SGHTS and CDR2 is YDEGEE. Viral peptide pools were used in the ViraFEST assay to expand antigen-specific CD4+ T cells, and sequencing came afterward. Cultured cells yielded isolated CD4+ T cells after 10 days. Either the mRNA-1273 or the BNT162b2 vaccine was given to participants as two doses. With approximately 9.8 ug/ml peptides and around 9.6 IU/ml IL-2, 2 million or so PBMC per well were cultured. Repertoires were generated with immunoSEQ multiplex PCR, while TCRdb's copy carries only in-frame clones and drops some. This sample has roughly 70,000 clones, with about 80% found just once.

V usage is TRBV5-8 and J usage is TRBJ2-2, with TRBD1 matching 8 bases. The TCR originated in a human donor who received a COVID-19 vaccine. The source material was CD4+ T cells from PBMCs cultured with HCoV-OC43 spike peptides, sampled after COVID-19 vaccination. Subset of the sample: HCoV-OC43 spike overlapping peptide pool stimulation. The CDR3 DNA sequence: TGTGCCAGCAGCCCCTGGACAGGGCTCAACACCGGGGAGCTGTTTTTT. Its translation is CASSPWTGLNTGELFF. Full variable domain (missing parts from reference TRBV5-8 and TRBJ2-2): EAGVTQSPTHLIKTRGQQATLRCSPISGHTSVYWYQQALGLGLQFLLWYDEGEERNRGNFPPRFSGRQFPNYSSELNVNALELEDSALYLCASSPWTGLNTGELFFGEGSRLTVL.